This TCR beta chain appears in the sequencing data of a study of graft-versus-host responses after intestinal transplantation. Study outcomes and limitations: Early post-transplant HvG declines tracked with peak circulating GvH clone levels. GvH clones surfaced in recipient marrow, some emerging earlier in ileum or blood.

Trimming took 5 bases from V and 4 from J, leaving 8 bases between them. Germline CDR1 reads MNHEY; CDR2 reads SVGAGI. CDR3 length: 13 amino acids. A word on this clone: Its antigen remains unidentified.

Clones were read by immunoSEQ multiplex PCR, and TCRdb kept only the in-frame ones, dropping some. There are 9,500 to 15,000 clones in the sample; about 83% occur only once, and roughly 50% lies in the top ten. The receptor was isolated from a human patient who received an intestinal transplant, so some T cells may come from the graft donor. The source material was PBMCs, sampled approximately 120 days after transplant. The chain recombines TRBV6-5 with TRBJ2-2; D is perhaps TRBD2 (6 bases). The CDR3 bases are TGTGCCAGCAGTGAGACTAGCACCGGGGAGCTGTTTTTT. Residues: CASSETSTGELFF.